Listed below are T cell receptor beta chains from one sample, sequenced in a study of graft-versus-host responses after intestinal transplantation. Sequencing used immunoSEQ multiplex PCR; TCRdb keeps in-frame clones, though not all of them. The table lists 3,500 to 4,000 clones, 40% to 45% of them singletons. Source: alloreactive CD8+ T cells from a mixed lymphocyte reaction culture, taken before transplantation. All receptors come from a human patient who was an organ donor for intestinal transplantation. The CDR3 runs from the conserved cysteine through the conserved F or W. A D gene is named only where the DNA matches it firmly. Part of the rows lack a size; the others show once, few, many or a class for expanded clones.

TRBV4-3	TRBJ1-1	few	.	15	TGCGCCAGCAGCCAAGTCGGACAGCTGAACACTGAAGCTTTCTTT	CASSQVGQLNTEAFF
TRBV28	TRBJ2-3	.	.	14	TGTGCCAGCAGTCCGATGTGGGGAGCAGATACGCAGTATTTT	CASSPMWGADTQYF
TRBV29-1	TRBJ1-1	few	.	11	TGCAGCGTTTTAATATACACTGAAGCTTTCTTT	CSVLIYTEAFF
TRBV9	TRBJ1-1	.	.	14	TGTGCCAGCAGCGGGGCAGGCCCGAACACTGAAGCTTTCTTT	CASSGAGPNTEAFF
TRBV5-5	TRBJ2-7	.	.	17	TGTGCCAGCAGCTTGTTTCGTATGACAGGTGCCTCCTACGAGCAGTACTTC	CASSLFRMTGASYEQYF
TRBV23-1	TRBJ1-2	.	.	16	TGCGCCAGCAGTCAATCGGGAGGCAGGATTAACTATGGCTACACCTTC	CASSQSGGRINYGYTF
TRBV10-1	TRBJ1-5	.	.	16	TGCGCCAGCCAATTGAGAGGGGGGGGCGGCAATCAGCCCCAGCATTTT	CASQLRGGGGNQPQHF
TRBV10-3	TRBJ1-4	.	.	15	TGTGCCATCAGTACCCTATGGGGGCCTAATGAAAAACTGTTTTTT	CAISTLWGPNEKLFF
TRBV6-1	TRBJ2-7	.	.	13	TGTGCCAGCAGCTTGGGCCTCACCTACGAGCAGTACTTC	CASSLGLTYEQYF
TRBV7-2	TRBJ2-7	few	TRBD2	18	TGTGCCAGCAGCTTTACGACTAGCGGGAGAAGACGGGCCTACGAGCAGTACTTC	CASSFTTSGRRRAYEQYF
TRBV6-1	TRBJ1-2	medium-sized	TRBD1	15	TGTGCCAGCAGTGAAGTCCCCCGGGACAGGAGGGGCTACACCTTC	CASSEVPRDRRGYTF
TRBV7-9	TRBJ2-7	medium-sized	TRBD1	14	TGTGCCAGCAGCCCACCCGGGACAGGTTCCGAGCAGTACTTC	CASSPPGTGSEQYF
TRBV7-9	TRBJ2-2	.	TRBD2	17	TGTGCCAGCAGCTTAAGGTGCGGGAGGACCCGCACCGGGGAGCTGTTTTTT	CASSLRCGRTRTGELFF
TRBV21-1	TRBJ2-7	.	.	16	TGTGCCAGCAGCAAAGGGTGGGGGGAGAGGCGTTTCCAGCAGTACTTC	CASSKGWGERRFQQYF
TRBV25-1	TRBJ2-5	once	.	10	TGTGCCAGCATCGGAGAGACCCAGTACTTC	CASIGETQYF
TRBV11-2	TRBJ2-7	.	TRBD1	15	TGTGCCAGCAGCTTAGGCCTCGGGACAGGCTACGAACAGTACTTC	CASSLGLGTGYEQYF
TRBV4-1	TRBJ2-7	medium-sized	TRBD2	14	TGCGCCAGCAGCCAAACGGGACTAGCTGGCGAGCAGTACTTC	CASSQTGLAGEQYF
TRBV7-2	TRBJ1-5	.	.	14	TGTGCCAGCAGCATCGAGAGGGCCGTTCAGCCCCAGCATTTT	CASSIERAVQPQHF
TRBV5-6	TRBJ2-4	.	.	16	TGTGCCAGCAGCTTGTTGGCGGAGGGGGCCAAAAACATTCAGTACTTC	CASSLLAEGAKNIQYF
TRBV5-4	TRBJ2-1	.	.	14	TGTGCCAGCAGCTTGGGGCTAGCCCGCAATGAGCAGTTCTTC	CASSLGLARNEQFF
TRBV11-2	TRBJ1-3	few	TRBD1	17	TGTGCCAGCAGCGACCCGGACAGGCCGAGCTCTGGAAACACCATATATTTT	CASSDPDRPSSGNTIYF
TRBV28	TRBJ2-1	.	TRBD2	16	TGTGCCAGCAGTTCGGGACTAGCGGGAGCATACAATGAGCAGTTCTTC	CASSSGLAGAYNEQFF
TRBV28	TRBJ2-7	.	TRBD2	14	TGTGCCAGCAGTTTGGGGCGGGAGTCCTACGAGCAGTACTTC	CASSLGRESYEQYF
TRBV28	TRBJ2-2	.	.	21	TGTGCCAGCAGTTTACCCCCTTCTATTTGTCTCGGTGTCCCGAACACCGGGGAGCTGTTTTTT	CASSLPPSICLGVPNTGELFF
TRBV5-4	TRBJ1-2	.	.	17	TGTGCCAGCAGCGCACTGACCGGGAAGTCCACACCCTATGGCTACACCTTC	CASSALTGKSTPYGYTF
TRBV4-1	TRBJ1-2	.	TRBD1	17	TGCGCCAGCAGCCAAGAGGGCATAGGACAGGGTCGCCGGGGCTACACCTTC	CASSQEGIGQGRRGYTF
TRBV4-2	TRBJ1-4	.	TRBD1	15	TGTGCCAGCAGTTTCACAGGGGGAGTTAATGAAAAACTGTTTTTT	CASSFTGGVNEKLFF
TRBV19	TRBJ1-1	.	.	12	TGTGCCAGTAAAGAGGGGAACACTGAAGCTTTCTTT	CASKEGNTEAFF
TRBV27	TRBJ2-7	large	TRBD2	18	TGTGCCAGCACTACTTACCCCCCCGGAGTAGCGGGAGTTTACGAGCAGTACTTC	CASTTYPPGVAGVYEQYF
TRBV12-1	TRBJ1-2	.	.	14	TGTGCCAGCAGCACTCGGGACAGGGGCTATGGCTACACCTTC	CASSTRDRGYGYTF
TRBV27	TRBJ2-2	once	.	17	TGTGCCAGCAGTGGGGCGGGACAGAAAGCAAACACCGGGGAGCTGTTTTTT	CASSGAGQKANTGELFF
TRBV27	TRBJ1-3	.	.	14	TGTGCCAGGATAACACCACAATCTGGAAACACCATATATTTT	CARITPQSGNTIYF
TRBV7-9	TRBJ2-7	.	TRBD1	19	TGTGCCAGCAGCACCCGGGACAGGGCTCCAACGGGGCTCCCCTACGAGCAGTACTTC	CASSTRDRAPTGLPYEQYF
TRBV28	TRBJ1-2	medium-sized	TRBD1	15	TGTGCCAGCGAAGAGACAGGGGAATACTCGATGGGCTACACCTTC	CASEETGEYSMGYTF
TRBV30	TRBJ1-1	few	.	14	TGTGCCTGGTCCGGGACACCTATGAACACTGAAGCTTTCTTT	CAWSGTPMNTEAFF
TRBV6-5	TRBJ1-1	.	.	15	TGTGCCAGCAGTTCAAAAGGGGTAGACGGCACTGAAGCTTTCTTT	CASSSKGVDGTEAFF
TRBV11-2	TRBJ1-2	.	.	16	TGTGCCAGCAGCTTATTCGCAGGGAAGGATCCCTATGGCTACACCTTC	CASSLFAGKDPYGYTF
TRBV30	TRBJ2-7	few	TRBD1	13	TGTGCCTGGAGTATGGGACAGCCCTACGAGCAGTACTTC	CAWSMGQPYEQYF
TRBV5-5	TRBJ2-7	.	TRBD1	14	TGTGCCAGCAGCTTGGGGACAGGGGCCTACGAGCAGTACTTC	CASSLGTGAYEQYF
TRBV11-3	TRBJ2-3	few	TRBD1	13	TGTGCCCCCCGCGACAGGGGCACAGATACGCAGTATTTT	CAPRDRGTDTQYF
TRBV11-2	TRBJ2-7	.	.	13	TGTGCCAGCAGCTTAGAGGCTGTCTACGAGCAGTACTTC	CASSLEAVYEQYF
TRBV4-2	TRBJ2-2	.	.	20	TGTGCCAGCAGCCAAGCACAAGAAGTTGGCCAGGGTGAGTTCGCCGGGGAGCTGTTTTTT	CASSQAQEVGQGEFAGELFF
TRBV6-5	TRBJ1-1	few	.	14	TGTGCCAGCAGATTCAGGGTTTTGAACACTGAAGCTTTCTTT	CASRFRVLNTEAFF
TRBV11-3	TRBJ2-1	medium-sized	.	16	TGTGCCAGCAGCTTAGATCCCAGGGGAGGGCACAATGAGCAGTTCTTC	CASSLDPRGGHNEQFF
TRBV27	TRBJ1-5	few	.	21	TGTGCCAGCAGTGGCGGAGACAGCCAAACCCAAGAAAAGATGGCAATTCAGCCCCAGCATTTT	CASSGGDSQTQEKMAIQPQHF